What follows is one TCR beta chain and its context. The source of the sample is a study of PD-L1 blockade in urothelial cancer. Study in general: Patients, treated from about 2014 onward, received atezolizumab 1,200 mg intravenously every 3 weeks. Investigators checked blood 3 weeks (second dose) and 6 weeks after treatment start. Counts from blood samples showed a median of about 140,000 T cells.

Data came from immunoSEQ multiplex PCR; TCRdb stores just in-frame clones and leaves some out. The sample has about 37,000 clones, 65% to 85% seen once. Patients' cancers were locally advanced or metastatic urothelial carcinomas. With 0 bases removed from V and 4 bases from J, the gap between germline ends came to 5 bases. The CDR3 is made up of 13 amino acids. CDR1 is SGDLS, CDR2 YYNGEE, per germline. This sample comprised PBMCs, obtained around atezolizumab (anti-PD-L1) treatment. The chain is built from TRBV9 and TRBJ2-1; D unresolved. This TCR was recovered from a man in his fifties or sixties with urothelial cancer. The CDR3 here is CASSVGPYNEQFF. In nucleotides, the CDR3 is TGTGCCAGCAGCGTAGGGCCATACAATGAGCAGTTCTTC.